This is a list of T cell receptor beta chains from one sample in a study of T cell repertoires in cytomegalovirus infection. TCRdb reanalysed the reads using MiXCR and keeps one entry per CDR3 protein. Altogether 630,000 or so distinct CDR3 sequences are present, about 24% being singletons, with the ten largest covering less than 10%. Sequencing was performed on CD8+ T cells from PBMCs. These receptors came from a human donor in good health (CMV status not recorded). Some clones in this sample may be carry-over from other donors' samples. CDR3s include the opening cysteine and the closing phenylalanine or tryptophan. The D gene is left open where the match is weak. Clone size is not always given. Where it is, it says once, few, many or a class for expanded clones.

v_gene,abundance,d_gene,j_gene,CDR3aa,CDR3nt
TRBV6-5,many,NA,TRBJ1-1,CASSYSVPNTEAFF,TGTGCCAGCAGTTACTCGGTCCCGAACACTGAAGCTTTCTTT
TRBV12-3/TRBV12-4,NA,NA,TRBJ1-1,CASSLFTGGTEAFF,TGTGCCAGCAGTTTGTTTACAGGCGGCACTGAAGCTTTCTTT
TRBV4-2,few,NA,TRBJ1-2,CASSQDYTTNYGYTF,TGTGCCAGCAGCCAAGATTACACCACTAACTATGGCTACACCTTC
TRBV7-9,NA,NA,TRBJ1-4,CASSLGASNEKLFF,TGTGCCAGCAGCTTAGGGGCTTCTAATGAAAAACTGTTTTTT
TRBV10-3,NA,TRBD1,TRBJ2-1,CAISESLQGGPYNEQFF,TGTGCCATCAGTGAGTCTCTACAGGGGGGCCCCTACAATGAGCAGTTCTTC
TRBV6-6,NA,NA,TRBJ2-3,CASSYGQGKMDTQYF,TGTGCCAGCAGTTACGGGCAGGGTAAAATGGATACGCAGTATTTT
TRBV7-9,many,NA,TRBJ1-1,CASSPGGAPEAFF,TGTGCCAGCAGCCCTGGGGGGGCCCCTGAAGCTTTCTTT
TRBV7-2,many,NA,TRBJ1-1,CASSPSMNTEAFF,TGTGCCAGCAGCCCTTCGATGAACACTGAAGCTTTCTTT
TRBV6-4,NA,NA,TRBJ2-1,CANSDRPNPYNEQFF,TGTGCCAACAGTGACAGACCGAATCCCTACAATGAGCAGTTCTTC
TRBV7-3,many,NA,TRBJ1-1,CASSQTLGGEAFF,TGTGCCAGCAGCCAGACCCTCGGGGGAGAAGCTTTCTTT
TRBV12-3/TRBV12-4,many,NA,TRBJ2-1,CASSLWWLGGNEQFF,TGTGCCAGCAGTTTATGGTGGTTGGGGGGCAATGAGCAGTTCTTC
TRBV7-2,many,NA,TRBJ2-2,CASSSQGFGTGELFF,TGTGCCAGCAGCTCCCAGGGGTTCGGGACCGGGGAGCTGTTTTTT
TRBV7-6,many,TRBD1,TRBJ2-2,CASSLDRGPGELFF,TGTGCCAGCAGCCTGGACAGGGGTCCCGGGGAGCTGTTTTTT
TRBV12-3/TRBV12-4,once,NA,TRBJ1-1,CASSPHGGLAEAFF,TGTGCCAGCAGCCCCCACGGGGGCTTAGCTGAAGCTTTCTTT
TRBV14,few,NA,TRBJ1-5,CASSQLNQPQHF,TGTGCCAGCAGCCAACTGAATCAGCCCCAGCATTTT
TRBV11-2,many,NA,TRBJ2-5,CASSLGTRTQEETQYF,TGTGCCAGCAGCTTAGGTACTCGGACACAGGAAGAGACCCAGTACTTC
TRBV5-6,many,NA,TRBJ1-1,CASSPGWEGTEAFF,TGTGCCAGCAGCCCGGGTTGGGAGGGCACTGAAGCTTTCTTT
TRBV29-1,few,NA,TRBJ2-4,CSVVGNENIQYF,TGCAGCGTTGTAGGGAATGAAAACATTCAGTACTTC
TRBV6-2/TRBV6-3,NA,NA,TRBJ1-2,CVSSSRGTYGYTF,TGTGTCAGCAGTTCTCGAGGGACCTATGGCTACACCTTC
TRBV5-1,NA,NA,TRBJ1-1,CASSLESRNTEAFF,TGCGCCAGCAGCTTGGAAAGTAGGAACACTGAAGCTTTCTTT
TRBV7-2,many,NA,TRBJ2-2,CARGAGTGELFF,TGTGCCAGGGGGGCCGGCACCGGGGAGCTGTTTTTT